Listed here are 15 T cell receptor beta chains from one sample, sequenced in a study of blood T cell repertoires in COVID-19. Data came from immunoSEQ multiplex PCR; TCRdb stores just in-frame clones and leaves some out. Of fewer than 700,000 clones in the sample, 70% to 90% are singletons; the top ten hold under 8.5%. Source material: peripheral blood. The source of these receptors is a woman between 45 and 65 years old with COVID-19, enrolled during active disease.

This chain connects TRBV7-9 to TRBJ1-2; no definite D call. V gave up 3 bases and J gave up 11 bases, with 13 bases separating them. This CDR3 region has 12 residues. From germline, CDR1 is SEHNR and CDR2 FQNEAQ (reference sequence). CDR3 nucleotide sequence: TGTGCCAGCAGCTTGTTAGCTCCGGTTTACACCTTC. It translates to CASSLLAPVYTF.

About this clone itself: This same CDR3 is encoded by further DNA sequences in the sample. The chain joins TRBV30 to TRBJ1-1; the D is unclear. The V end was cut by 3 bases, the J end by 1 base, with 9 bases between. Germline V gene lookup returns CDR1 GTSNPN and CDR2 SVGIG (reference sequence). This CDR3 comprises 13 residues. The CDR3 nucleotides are TGTGCCTGGAGCGTCCAGGCGAACACTGAAGCTTTCTTT. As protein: CAWSVQANTEAFF.

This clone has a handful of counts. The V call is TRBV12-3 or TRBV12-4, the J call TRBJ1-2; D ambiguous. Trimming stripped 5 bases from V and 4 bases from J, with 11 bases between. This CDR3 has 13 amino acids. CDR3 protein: CASSPGLSYGYTF. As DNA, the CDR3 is TGTGCCAGCAGTCCTGGACTGAGCTATGGCTACACCTTC.

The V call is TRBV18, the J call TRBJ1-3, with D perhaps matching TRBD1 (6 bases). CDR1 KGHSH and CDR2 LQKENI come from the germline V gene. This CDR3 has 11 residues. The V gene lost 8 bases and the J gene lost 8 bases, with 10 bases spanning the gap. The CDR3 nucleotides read TGTGCCAGCCTCAAGGGGGACACCATATATTTT. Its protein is CASLKGDTIYF.

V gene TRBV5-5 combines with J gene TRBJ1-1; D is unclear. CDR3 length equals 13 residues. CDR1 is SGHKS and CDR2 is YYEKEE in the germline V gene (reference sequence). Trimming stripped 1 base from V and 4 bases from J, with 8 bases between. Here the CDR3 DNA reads TGTGCCAGCAGCTTGATGGGGAGCACTGAAGCTTTCTTT. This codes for CASSLMGSTEAFF.

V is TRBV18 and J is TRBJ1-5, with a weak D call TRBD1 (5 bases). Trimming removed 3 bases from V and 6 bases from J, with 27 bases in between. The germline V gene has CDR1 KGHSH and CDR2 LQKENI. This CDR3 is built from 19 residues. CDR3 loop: CASSPRPPNSGAPSQPQHF. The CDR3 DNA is TGTGCCAGCTCACCGAGGCCACCTAACAGCGGGGCCCCCAGTCAGCCCCAGCATTTT.

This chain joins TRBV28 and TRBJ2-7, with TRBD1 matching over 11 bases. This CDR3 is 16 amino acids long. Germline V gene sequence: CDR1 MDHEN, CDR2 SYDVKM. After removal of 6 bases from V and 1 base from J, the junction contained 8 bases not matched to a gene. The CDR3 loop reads CASSSPRDRGSYEQYF. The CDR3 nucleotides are TGTGCCAGCAGCAGCCCTCGGGACAGGGGGTCCTACGAGCAGTACTTC.

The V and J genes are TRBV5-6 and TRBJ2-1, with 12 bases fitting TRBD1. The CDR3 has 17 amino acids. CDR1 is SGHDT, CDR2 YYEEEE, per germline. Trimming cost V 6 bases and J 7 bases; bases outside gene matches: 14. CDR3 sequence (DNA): TGTGCCAGCACCTTTTCCGGGACAGGGGGCACACAGAATGAGCAGTTCTTC. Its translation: CASTFSGTGGTQNEQFF.

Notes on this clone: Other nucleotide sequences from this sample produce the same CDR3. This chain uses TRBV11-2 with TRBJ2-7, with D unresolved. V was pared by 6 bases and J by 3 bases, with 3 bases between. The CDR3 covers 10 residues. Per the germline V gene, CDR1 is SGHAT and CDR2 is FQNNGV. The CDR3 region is CASSHYEQYF. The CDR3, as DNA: TGTGCCAGCAGTCACTACGAGCAGTACTTC.

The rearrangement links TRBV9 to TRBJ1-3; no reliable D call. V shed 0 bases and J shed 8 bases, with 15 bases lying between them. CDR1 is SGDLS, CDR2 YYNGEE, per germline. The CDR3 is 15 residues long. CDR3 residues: CASSVGLLSRDTIYF. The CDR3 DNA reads TGTGCCAGCAGCGTAGGACTCCTATCCCGGGACACCATATATTTT.

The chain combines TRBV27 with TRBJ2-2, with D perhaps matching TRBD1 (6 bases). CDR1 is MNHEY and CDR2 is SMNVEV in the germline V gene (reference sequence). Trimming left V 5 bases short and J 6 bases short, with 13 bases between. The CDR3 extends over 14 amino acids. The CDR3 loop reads CASSLTGSAGELFF. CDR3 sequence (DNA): TGTGCCAGCAGTCTTACAGGGTCGGCCGGGGAGCTGTTTTTT.

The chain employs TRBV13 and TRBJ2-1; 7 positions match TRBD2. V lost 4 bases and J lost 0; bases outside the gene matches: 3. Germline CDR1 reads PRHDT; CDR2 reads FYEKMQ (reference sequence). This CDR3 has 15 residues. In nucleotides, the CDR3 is TGTGCCAGCAGCTCCTGGACTAGCTCCTACAATGAGCAGTTCTTC. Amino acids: CASSSWTSSYNEQFF.

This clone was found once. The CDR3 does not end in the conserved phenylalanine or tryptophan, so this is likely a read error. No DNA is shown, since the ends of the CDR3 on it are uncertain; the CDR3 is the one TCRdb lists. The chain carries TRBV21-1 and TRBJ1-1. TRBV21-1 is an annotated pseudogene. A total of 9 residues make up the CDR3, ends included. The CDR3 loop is CASSKATEP.

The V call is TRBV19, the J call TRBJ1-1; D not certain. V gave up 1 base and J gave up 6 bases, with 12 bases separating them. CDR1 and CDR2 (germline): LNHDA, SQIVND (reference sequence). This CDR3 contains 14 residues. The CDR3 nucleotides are TGTGCCAGTAGTATAGCGTGGAGGATGGCTGAAGCTTTCTTT. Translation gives CASSIAWRMAEAFF. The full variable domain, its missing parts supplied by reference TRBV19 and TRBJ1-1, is DGGITQSPKYLFRKEGQNVTLSCEQNLNHDAMYWYRQDPGQGLRLIYYSQIVNDFQKGDIAEGYSVSREKKESFPLTVTSAQKNPTAFYLCASSIAWRMAEAFFGQGTRLTVV.

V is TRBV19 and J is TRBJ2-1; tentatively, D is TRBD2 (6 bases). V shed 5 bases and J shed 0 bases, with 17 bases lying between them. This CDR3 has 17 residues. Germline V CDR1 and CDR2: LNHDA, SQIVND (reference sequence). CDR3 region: CASSPGLGGISYNEQFF. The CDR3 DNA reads TGTGCCAGTAGTCCAGGACTGGGGGGAATCTCCTACAATGAGCAGTTCTTC. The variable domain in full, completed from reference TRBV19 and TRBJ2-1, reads DGGITQSPKYLFRKEGQNVTLSCEQNLNHDAMYWYRQDPGQGLRLIYYSQIVNDFQKGDIAEGYSVSREKKESFPLTVTSAQKNPTAFYLCASSPGLGGISYNEQFFGPGTRLTVL.